This TCR beta chain derives from a study of human thymus T cells. Study observations and caveats: There appeared to be biased usage of V and J genes in thymic and blood repertoires.

A 0.5-1 mL peripheral blood aliquot was taken intraoperatively from four of eight donors. Genomic DNA was extracted from every available blood leukocyte. Sequencing was performed with immunoSEQ multiplex PCR; in TCRdb, only in-frame clones are kept and a portion is missing. Among tens of thousands of clones, around 94% were seen once, and the ten largest hold almost 6%. With regard to this clone: What it binds is not known.

The CDR3 runs 14 residues. V lost 6 bases, J lost 9 bases, and 9 bases stayed unmatched. Germline lookup yields CDR1 MNHEY and CDR2 SMNVEV (reference sequence). The source material was blood. This rearrangement joins TRBV27 to TRBJ1-5; 9 positions match TRBD1. The source is a boy under two years old with a congenital heart defect but otherwise immunologically healthy. In nucleotides, the CDR3 is TGTGCCAGCAGCCCGGGACAGGGCGGGTGGCCCCAGCATTTT. Its translation is CASSPGQGGWPQHF.